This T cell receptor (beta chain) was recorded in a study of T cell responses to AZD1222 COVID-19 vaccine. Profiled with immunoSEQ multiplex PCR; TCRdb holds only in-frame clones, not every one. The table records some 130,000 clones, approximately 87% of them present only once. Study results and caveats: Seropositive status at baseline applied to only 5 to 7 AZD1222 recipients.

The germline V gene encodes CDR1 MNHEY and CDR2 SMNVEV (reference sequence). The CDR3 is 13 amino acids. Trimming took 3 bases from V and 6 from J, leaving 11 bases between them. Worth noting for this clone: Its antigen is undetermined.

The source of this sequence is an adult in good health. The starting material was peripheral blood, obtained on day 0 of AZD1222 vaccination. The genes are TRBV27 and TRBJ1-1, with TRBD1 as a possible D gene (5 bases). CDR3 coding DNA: TGTGCCAGCAGTTTCCGGGGGGGAGCTGAAGCTTTCTTT. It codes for CASSFRGGAEAFF.